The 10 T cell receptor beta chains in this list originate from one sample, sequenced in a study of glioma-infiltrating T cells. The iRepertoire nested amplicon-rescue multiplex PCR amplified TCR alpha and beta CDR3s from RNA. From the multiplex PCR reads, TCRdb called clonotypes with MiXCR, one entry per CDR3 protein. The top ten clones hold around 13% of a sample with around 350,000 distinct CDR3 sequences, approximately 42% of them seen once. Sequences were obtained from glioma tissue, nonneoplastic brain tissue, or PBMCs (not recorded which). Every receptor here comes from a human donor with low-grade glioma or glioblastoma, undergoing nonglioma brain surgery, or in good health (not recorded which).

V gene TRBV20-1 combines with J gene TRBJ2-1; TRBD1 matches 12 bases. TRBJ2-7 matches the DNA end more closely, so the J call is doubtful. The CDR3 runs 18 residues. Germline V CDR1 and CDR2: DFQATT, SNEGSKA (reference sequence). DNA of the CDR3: TGCAGTGCTAGAGTCTATCTCGAGGGACAGGGGGCTTCCTACGAGCAGTACTTC. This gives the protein CSARVYLEGQGASYEQYF.

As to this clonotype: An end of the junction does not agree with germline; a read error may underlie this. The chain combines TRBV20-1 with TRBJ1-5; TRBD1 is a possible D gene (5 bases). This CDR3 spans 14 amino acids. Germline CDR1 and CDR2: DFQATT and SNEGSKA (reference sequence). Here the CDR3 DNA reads TGCAGTGCTAGCCCGGGGACGGGCAATCAGCCCCGGCATTTT. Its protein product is CSASPGTGNQPRHF.

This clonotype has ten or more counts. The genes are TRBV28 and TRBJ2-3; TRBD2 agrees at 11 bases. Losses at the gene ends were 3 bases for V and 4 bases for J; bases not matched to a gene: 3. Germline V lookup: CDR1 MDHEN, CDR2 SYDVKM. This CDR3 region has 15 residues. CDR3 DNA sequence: TGTGCCAGCAGTTTTAGCGGGAGGGCACCAGATACGCAGTATTTT. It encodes CASSFSGRAPDTQYF.

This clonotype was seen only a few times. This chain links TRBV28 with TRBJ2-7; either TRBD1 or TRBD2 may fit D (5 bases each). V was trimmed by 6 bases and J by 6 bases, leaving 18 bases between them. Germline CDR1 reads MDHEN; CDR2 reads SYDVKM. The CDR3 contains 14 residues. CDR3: CASSLTGWGTEQYF. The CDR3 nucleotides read TGTGCCAGCAGCCTAACGGGGTGGGGGACCGAGCAGTACTTC.

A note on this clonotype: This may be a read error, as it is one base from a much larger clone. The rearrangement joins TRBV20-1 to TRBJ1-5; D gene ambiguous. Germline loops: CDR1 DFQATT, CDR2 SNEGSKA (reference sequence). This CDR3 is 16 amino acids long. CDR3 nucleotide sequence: TGCAGTGCTAGAGGGGGAAGCGGCAGGCCCGATCAGACCCAGCATTTT. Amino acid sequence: CSARGGSGRPDQTQHF.

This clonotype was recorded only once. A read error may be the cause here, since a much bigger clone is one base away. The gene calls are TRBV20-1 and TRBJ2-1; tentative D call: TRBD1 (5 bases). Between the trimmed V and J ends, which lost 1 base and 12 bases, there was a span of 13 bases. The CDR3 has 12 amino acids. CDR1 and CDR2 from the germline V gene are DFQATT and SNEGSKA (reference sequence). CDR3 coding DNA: TGCAGTGCTAGAGCTTTGCCCCAGGGGCAGTTCTTC. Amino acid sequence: CSARALPQGQFF.

Here the CDR3 reads CASSPTRSGELFF. CDR3 bases: TGTGCCAGCAGCCCCACTAGGTCCGGGGAGCTGTTTTTT. The chain employs TRBV12-3 or TRBV12-4 and TRBJ2-2; a weak D match, TRBD2 (5 bases). V lost 6 bases and J 6 bases, leaving 11 bases between the germline ends. The CDR3 loop spans 13 amino acids.

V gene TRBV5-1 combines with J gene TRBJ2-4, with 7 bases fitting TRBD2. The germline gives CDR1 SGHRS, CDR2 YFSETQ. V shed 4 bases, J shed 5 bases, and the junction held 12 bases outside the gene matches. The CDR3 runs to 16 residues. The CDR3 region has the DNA TGCGCCAGCAGCACCCCATATGCGGGAGCGGAAAACATTCAGTACTTC. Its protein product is CASSTPYAGAENIQYF.

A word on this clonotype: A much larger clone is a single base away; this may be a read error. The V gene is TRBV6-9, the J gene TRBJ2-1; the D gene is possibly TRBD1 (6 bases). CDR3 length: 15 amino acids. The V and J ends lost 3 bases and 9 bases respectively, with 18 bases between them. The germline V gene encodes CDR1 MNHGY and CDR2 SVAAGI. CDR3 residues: CASSYEGQFGAEQFF. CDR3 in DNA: TGTGCCAGCAGTTACGAAGGACAGTTCGGGGCTGAGCAGTTCTTC.

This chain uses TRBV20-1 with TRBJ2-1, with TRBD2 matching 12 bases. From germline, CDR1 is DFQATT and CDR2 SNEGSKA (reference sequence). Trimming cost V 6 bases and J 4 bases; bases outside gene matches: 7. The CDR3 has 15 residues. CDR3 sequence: CSAHPSGRAYNEQFF. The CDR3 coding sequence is TGCAGTGCCCACCCTAGCGGGAGGGCATACAATGAGCAGTTCTTC.